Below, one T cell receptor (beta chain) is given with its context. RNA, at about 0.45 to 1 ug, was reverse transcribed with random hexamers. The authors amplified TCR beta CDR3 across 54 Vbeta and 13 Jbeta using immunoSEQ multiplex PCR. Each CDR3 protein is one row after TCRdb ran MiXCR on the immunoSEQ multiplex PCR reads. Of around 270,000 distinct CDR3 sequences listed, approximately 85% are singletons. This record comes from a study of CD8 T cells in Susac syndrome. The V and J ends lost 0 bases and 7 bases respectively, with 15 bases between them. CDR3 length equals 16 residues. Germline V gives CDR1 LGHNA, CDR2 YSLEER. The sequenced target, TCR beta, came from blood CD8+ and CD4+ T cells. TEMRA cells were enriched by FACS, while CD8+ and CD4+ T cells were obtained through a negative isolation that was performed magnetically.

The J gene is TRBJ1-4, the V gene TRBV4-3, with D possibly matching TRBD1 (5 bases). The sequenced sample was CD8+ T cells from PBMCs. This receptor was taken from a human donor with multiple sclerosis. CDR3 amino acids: CASSQDRVAGGEKLFF. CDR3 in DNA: TGCGCCAGCAGCCAAGATCGGGTAGCGGGGGGTGAAAAACTGTTTTTT.